Each of the 8 T cell receptor beta chains below was sequenced from the same sample in a study of T-cell memory formation after mild COVID-19. Using its own MiXCR run on the 5' RACE reads, TCRdb lists one record per CDR3 protein. The table shows under 700,000 distinct CDR3 sequences, with about a fifth occurring only once. The material sequenced was PBMCs or a T cell subset sorted from them (not recorded which). The receptors come from an adult woman who had mild COVID-19 (a few samples of this study predate the infection). Cell type and time point are not known.

The chain links TRBV10-3 to TRBJ1-2; D may be TRBD1 (5 bases). The CDR3 consists of 12 residues. V lost 5 bases, J lost 6 bases, and 10 bases lay in between. From germline, CDR1 is ENHRY and CDR2 SYGVKD. CDR3 protein: CAISRQQNGYTF. CDR3 DNA: TGTGCCATCAGTCGACAGCAAAATGGCTACACCTTC.

This clonotype was seen more than once but under ten times. The chain uses TRBV12-3 or TRBV12-4 and TRBJ2-3; 8 bases map to TRBD2. The V gene end was trimmed by 6 bases and the J gene end by 2 bases; junction bases not matched to a gene: 7. This CDR3 region has 15 residues. The CDR3 coding sequence is TGTGCCAGCAGCCACACTAGCGGATTCACAGATACGCAGTATTTT. It translates to CASSHTSGFTDTQYF.

This clonotype came up a few times. The genes are TRBV7-9 and TRBJ2-2; maybe TRBD1 (6 bases). Trimming removed 4 bases at V and 0 bases at J, with 9 bases between. The germline CDR1 and CDR2 sequences are SEHNR and FQNEAQ (reference sequence). CDR3 length: 15 residues. The CDR3 loop is CASSSDSPNTGELFF. CDR3 sequence (DNA): TGTGCCAGCAGCTCGGACAGCCCGAACACCGGGGAGCTGTTTTTT.

This clonotype was seen only a few times. The CDR3 spells CASSQGYNSPLHF. CDR3 nucleotide sequence: TGCGCCAGCAGCCAGGGATATAATTCACCCCTCCACTTT. V usage is TRBV5-1 and J usage is TRBJ1-6; possible D gene TRBD1, 5 bases. Looked up from germline, CDR1 is SGHRS and CDR2 is YFSETQ. The CDR3 has 13 amino acids. Trimming pared 4 bases from V and 4 bases from J, leaving 6 bases between.

V is TRBV6-2 or TRBV6-3 and J is TRBJ2-7; the D gene could be TRBD1 or TRBD2 (5 bases each). Germline V gives CDR1 MNHEY, CDR2 SVGEGT. Trimming pared 6 bases from V and 3 bases from J, leaving 18 bases between. The CDR3 length is 15 residues. CDR3 loop: CASRRLTRGNYEQYF. The CDR3 bases are TGTGCCAGCAGAAGACTGACACGGGGCAACTACGAGCAGTACTTC.

V gene TRBV7-7 combines with J gene TRBJ2-3; D is uncertain. With 1 base removed from V and 3 bases from J, the gap between germline ends came to 11 bases. The CDR3 has 15 residues. Germline CDR1 reads SSHAT; CDR2 reads FNYEAQ (reference sequence). The CDR3 region has the DNA TGTGCCAGCAGCTTAGGTTTCGGCAGAACAGATACGCAGTATTTT. This sequence encodes CASSLGFGRTDTQYF.

This clonotype was observed a handful of times. This chain's CDR3 is CAIMGGTGGYNEQFF. CDR3 nucleotides: TGTGCCATCATGGGGGGGACAGGGGGCTACAATGAGCAGTTCTTC. The chain carries TRBV10-3 and TRBJ2-1, with TRBD1 identical over 11 bases. The CDR3 consists of 15 residues. V shed 7 bases and J 3 bases; nucleotides not matched to a gene: 5. In germline, CDR1 is ENHRY, CDR2 SYGVKD.

The chain links TRBV20-1 to TRBJ1-3; unclear D gene. The length of the CDR3 is 14 residues. Germline CDR1 DFQATT, CDR2 SNEGSKA (reference sequence). V was pared by 6 bases and J by 0 bases, with 12 bases between. CDR3 DNA sequence: TGCAGTGCCACCGACGGGAACTCTGGAAACACCATATATTTT. Amino acid sequence: CSATDGNSGNTIYF.